Described below is a single TCR beta chain sequence and its context. Patients in Seattle were enrolled during active infection, then followed longitudinally. The sample is drawn from a study of blood T cell repertoires in COVID-19. Study details: Samples came from the United States, Italy and Spain, spanning acute and convalescent COVID-19. T cells, B-cell-depleted T cells, or PBMCs provided the cDNA or gDNA that served as material.

Original handling: Amplification of reference gene primers was used by the study to estimate nucleated cell counts. Some clones are missing from TCRdb's copy, which holds only in-frame ones; the method was immunoSEQ multiplex PCR. Clonal size and the V and J genes are those of that table, whereas D and trimming came from the DNA. The sample contains under 200,000 clones, just under 85% of which appear only once. This CDR3 region has 15 residues. CDR1 and CDR2 (germline): SQVTM, ANQGSEA. V gave up 4 bases and J gave up 5 bases, with 19 bases separating them. This sequence was found in a woman of 80 years or more with COVID-19, enrolled during active disease. V is TRBV29-1 and J is TRBJ2-3; a weak D match, TRBD2 (7 bases). The sample comprised peripheral blood. CDR3 loop: CSVGSRGAVGDTQYF. The CDR3 DNA follows: TGCAGCGTTGGAAGTCGGGGGGCAGTTGGAGATACGCAGTATTTT.